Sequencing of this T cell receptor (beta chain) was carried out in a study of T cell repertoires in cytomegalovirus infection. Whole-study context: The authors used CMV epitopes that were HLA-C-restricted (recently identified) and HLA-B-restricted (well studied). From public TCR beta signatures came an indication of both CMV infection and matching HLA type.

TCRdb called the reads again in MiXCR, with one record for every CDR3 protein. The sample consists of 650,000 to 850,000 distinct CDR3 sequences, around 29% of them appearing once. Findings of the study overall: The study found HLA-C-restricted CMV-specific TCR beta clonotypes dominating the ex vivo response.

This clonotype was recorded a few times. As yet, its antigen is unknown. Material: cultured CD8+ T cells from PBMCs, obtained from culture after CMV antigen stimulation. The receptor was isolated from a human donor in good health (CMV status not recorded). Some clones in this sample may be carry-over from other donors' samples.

The CDR3: CSAVPGGQAPYEQYF. CDR3 DNA sequence: TGCAGTGCCGTCCCAGGGGGACAGGCCCCCTACGAGCAGTACTTC. The chain links TRBV20-1 to TRBJ2-7, with 8 bases that match TRBD1. Germline V gene data show CDR1 as DFQATT and CDR2 as SNEGSKA (reference sequence). The V segment lost 6 bases and the J segment 2 bases; nucleotides outside the gene matches: 12. The CDR3 runs to 15 residues.